This TCR beta chain is from a study of cytomegalovirus exposure and HLA in healthy donors. Turning to the study itself: A subsequent analysis stated that the roughly 130 validation repertoires were run on the same platform as the roughly 670 first-cohort repertoires.

Regarding the study as a whole: Investigators reported under 200 TCR beta chains as tied to cytomegalovirus. For most TCR sequences rarity was the rule, although some public TCRs occurred in many donors.

The protocol was immunoSEQ multiplex PCR, while the TCRdb copy is restricted to in-frame clones and leaves out a portion. The top ten clones hold 0.89% of a sample with some 170,000 clones, 95% to 97% of them seen once. Concerning this clone itself: Its antigen is undetermined.

Germline assignment: CDR1 SGDLS and CDR2 YYNGEE. Trimming removed 0 bases at V and 0 bases at J, with 10 bases between. The CDR3 extends over 15 amino acids. The chain has TRBV9 and TRBJ2-7; D is undetermined. Sequencing input: PBMCs. This clonotype was obtained from a woman aged 18-29 years in good health and CMV-seronegative. The CDR3 DNA sequence: TGTGCCAGCAGCGTAGGATACAGTCTCTCCTACGAGCAGTACTTC. Amino acids: CASSVGYSLSYEQYF.